Here is one TCR beta chain with its context. The clone's antigen remains unknown. The record has no base qualities; no much larger clone is one base away. The donors were roughly 40 Caucasian individuals from Russia, aged 6 to 90 years, who were systemically healthy. Each donor gave ten milliliters of peripheral blood, drawn into EDTA-treated Vacutainer tubes. Ficoll-Paque density-gradient centrifugation was used to isolate PBMCs, with at least 6 million per sample. Total RNA, at least 6 micrograms per sample, was extracted from PBMCs with Trizol reagent. For every donor, an aliquot of PBMCs went through flow cytometry to measure the percentages of naive CD45RAhigh/CD27high T cells. These data belong to a study of blood T cells in healthy people across ages (dated by TCRdb to about 2015). Turning to the overall study: Template switching captured roughly one uniquely barcoded TCR beta cDNA molecule per two T cells in model experiments. The study measured age-related changes in TCR beta repertoire diversity using deep sequencing normalized with unique cDNA molecular identifiers. Four age groups were formed from the donors: young (average about 16 years), middle-aged (less than 40), aged (under 70) and long-lived (around 80). Donors of different ages were randomly distributed across sequencing lanes to avoid experimental bias. Using the same blood draw, the study looked at two additional independent replicas of 1 million unique cDNA reads for two donors, one aged 18 to 30 and the other aged 80 or older.

Libraries were built with 5' RACE. The reads were generated on an Illumina HiSeq 2500. A second PCR of 7 to 11 cycles was performed with a sample-barcoded 5' primer and a J-beta primer mix. Each TCR beta cDNA molecule received a unique molecular identifier from a template-switch 5' adaptor carrying 12 random nucleotides. Each sample yielded at least 2.5 million CDR3-containing paired-end reads. All of the RNA was converted into first-strand cDNA using the Mint cDNA synthesis kit, with a TRBC-specific oligonucleotide serving as the primer. All cDNA was treated with uracil-DNA glycosylase and then went through a first 18-cycle PCR with the universal primers M1SS and BC2_uni_R. The original pipeline was this. For normalization, 1 million high-quality reads were randomly selected from each sample, with every read carrying a distinct molecular identifier. Reads with shared molecular identifiers were discarded instead of being binned into consensus sequences. MiTCR, run with a Q25 quality threshold and the strictest error-elimination algorithm, handled CDR3 identification, clonotype clustering and error correction. Lower-bound total TCR beta diversity was estimated with a nonparametric unseen species model using Euler transformation. The raw public reads went through TCRdb reprocessing: fastp at Q25, MiXCR clone calling, in-frame beta chains kept. Rows merge per CDR3 protein into single entries with the most common DNA and genes. These V and J calls originate from TCRdb's pipeline instead of the authors' own analysis. The sample yields 1.5 million to 2 million distinct CDR3 sequences; roughly 30% were counted once. Clones ranked in the top ten supply 7.7% of the sample.

Taken from cysteine to phenylalanine, the CDR3 has 16 residues. Left in the record is the CDR3 DNA by itself, 48 bases read in frame from the first base. The germline V gene yields SQVTM for CDR1 and ANQGSEA for CDR2. V and J are trimmed by 1 base and 1 base, and the gene matches miss 3 bases of the junction. Overall results and qualifications from the work: Since profiling was done on bulk unsorted PBMCs, naive and antigen-experienced compartments could not be conclusively compared. A strong correlation was found between observed TCR beta diversity and the percentage of naive T cells measured by flow cytometry. Observed TCR beta diversity per million T cells fell roughly linearly with age, and a significant reduction was already apparent by age around 36. Estimates of total diversity based on one million sequenced T cells were regarded as lower bounds and as underestimates. Compared with the aged group, the long-lived group had more naive CD4+ T cells, fewer expanded clones and increased TCR diversity, suggesting age selection. Because the CMV infection status of the donors was unknown, age-related changes in expanded clonotypes may potentially have been confounded.

The sequencing sample was made of blood. This sequence was found in a young woman in good health. The sequence joins TRBV29-1 to TRBJ2-1, and 11 bases in between align with TRBD2. The DNA sequence follows: TGCAGCGTTGAAGTTTCTAGCGGGGGGTCCTACAATGAGCAGTTCTTC. The resulting protein is CSVEVSSGGSYNEQFF.